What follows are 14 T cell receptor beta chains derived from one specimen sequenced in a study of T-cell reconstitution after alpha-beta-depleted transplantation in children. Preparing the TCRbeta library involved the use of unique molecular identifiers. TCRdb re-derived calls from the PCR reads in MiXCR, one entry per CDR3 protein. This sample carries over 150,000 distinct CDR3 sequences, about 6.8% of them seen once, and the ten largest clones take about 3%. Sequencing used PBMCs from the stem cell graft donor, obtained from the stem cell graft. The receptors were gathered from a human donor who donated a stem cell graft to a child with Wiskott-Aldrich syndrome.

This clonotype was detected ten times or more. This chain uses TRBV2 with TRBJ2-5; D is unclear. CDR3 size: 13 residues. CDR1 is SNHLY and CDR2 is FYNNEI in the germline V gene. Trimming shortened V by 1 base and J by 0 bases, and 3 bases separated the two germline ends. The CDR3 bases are TGTGCCAGCAGTGAAGTTAACCAAGAGACCCAGTACTTC. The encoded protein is CASSEVNQETQYF.

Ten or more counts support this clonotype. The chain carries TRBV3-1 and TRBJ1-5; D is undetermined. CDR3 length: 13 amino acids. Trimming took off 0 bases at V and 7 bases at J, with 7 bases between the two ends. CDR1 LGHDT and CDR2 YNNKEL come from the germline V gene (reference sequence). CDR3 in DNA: TGTGCCAGCAGCCAAGATGGCAGGCAGCCCCAGCATTTT. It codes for CASSQDGRQPQHF.

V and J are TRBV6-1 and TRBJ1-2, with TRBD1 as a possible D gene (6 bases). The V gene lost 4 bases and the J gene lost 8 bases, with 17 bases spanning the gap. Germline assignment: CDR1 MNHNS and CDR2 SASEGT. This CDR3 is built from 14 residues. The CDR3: CASSGWFRTEGYTF. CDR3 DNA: TGTGCCAGCAGTGGGTGGTTCAGGACAGAAGGCTACACCTTC.

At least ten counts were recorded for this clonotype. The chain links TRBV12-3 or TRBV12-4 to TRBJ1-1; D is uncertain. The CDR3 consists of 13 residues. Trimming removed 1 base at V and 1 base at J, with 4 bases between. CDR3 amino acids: CASSLVQNTEAFF. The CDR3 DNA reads TGTGCCAGCAGTTTAGTACAGAACACTGAAGCTTTCTTT.

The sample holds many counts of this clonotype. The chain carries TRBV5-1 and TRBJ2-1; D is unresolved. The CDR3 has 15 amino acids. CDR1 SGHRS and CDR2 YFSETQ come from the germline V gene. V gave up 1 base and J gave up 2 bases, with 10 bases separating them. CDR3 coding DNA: TGCGCCAGCAGCTTGCCTGATCGACCCTACAATGAGCAGTTCTTC. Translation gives CASSLPDRPYNEQFF. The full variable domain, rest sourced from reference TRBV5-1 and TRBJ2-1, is KAGVTQTPRYLIKTRGQQVTLSCSPISGHRSVSWYQQTPGQGLQFLFEYFSETQRNKGNFPGRFSGRQFSNSRSEMNVSTLELGDSALYLCASSLPDRPYNEQFFGPGTRLTVL.

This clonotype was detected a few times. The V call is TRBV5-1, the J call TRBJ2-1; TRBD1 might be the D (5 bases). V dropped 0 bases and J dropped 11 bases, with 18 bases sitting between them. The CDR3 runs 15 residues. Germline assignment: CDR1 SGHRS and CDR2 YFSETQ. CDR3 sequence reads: CASSLDPGPNYQQFF. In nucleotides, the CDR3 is TGCGCCAGCAGCTTGGATCCAGGGCCTAACTACCAGCAGTTCTTC.

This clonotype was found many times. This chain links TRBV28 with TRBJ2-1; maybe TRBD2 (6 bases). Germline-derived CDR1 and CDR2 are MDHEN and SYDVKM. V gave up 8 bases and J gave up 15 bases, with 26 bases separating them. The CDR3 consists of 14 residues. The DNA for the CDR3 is TGTGCCAGCTTCCGCCGGGACTTTCCACCCACGGGGTTCTTC. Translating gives CASFRRDFPPTGFF.

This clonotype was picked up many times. The CDR3 sequence: CSAQGAGGSDQPQHF. The CDR3 DNA reads TGCAGTGCTCAAGGGGCAGGGGGAAGTGATCAGCCCCAGCATTTT. This chain uses TRBV20-1 with TRBJ1-5; 7 bases are shared with TRBD1. The V segment lost 5 bases and the J segment 5 bases; nucleotides outside the gene matches: 12. Germline assignment: CDR1 DFQATT and CDR2 SNEGSKA (reference sequence). The CDR3 covers 15 residues.

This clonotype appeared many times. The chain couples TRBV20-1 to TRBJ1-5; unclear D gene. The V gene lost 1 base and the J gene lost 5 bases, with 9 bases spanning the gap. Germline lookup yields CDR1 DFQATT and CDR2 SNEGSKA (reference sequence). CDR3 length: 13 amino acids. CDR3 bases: TGCAGTGCTAGAGGATACAGCGATCAGCCCCAGCATTTT. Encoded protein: CSARGYSDQPQHF.

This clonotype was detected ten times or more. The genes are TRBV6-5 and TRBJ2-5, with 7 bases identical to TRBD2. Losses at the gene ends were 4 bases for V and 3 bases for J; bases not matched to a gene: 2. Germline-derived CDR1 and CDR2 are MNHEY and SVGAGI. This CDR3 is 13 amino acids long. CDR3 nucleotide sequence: TGTGCCAGCAGTTGGGGAGGGAAAGAGACCCAGTACTTC. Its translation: CASSWGGKETQYF.

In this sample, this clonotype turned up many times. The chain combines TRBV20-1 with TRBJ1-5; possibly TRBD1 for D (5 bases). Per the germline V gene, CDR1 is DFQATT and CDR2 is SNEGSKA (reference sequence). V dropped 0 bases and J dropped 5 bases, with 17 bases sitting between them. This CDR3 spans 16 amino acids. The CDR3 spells CSARDAGGEGHQPQHF. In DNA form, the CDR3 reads TGCAGTGCTAGAGATGCCGGAGGGGAGGGTCATCAGCCCCAGCATTTT.

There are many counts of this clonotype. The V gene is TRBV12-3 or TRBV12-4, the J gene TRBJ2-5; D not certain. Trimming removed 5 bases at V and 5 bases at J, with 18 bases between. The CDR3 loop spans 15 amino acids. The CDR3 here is CASSPGGVVGETQYF. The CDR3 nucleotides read TGTGCCAGCAGTCCAGGCGGCGTTGTCGGGGAGACCCAGTACTTC.

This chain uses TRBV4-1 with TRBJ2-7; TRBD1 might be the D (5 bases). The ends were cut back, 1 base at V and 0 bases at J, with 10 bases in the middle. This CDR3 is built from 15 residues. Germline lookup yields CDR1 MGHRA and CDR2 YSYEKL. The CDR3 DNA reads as TGCGCCAGCAGCCAAGTCCCAGGGTTCTCCTACGAGCAGTACTTC. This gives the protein CASSQVPGFSYEQYF.

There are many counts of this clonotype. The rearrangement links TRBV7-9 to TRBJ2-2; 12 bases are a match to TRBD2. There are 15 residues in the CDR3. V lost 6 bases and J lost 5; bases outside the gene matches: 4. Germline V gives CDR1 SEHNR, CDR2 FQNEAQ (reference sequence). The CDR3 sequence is CASSLLAGGTGELFF. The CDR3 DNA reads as TGTGCCAGCAGTTTACTAGCGGGAGGTACCGGGGAGCTGTTTTTT. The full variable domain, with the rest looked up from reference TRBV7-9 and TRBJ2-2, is DTGVSQNPRHKITKRGQNVTFRCDPISEHNRLYWYRQTLGQGPEFLTYFQNEAQLEKSRLLSDRFSAERPKGSFSTLEIQRTEQGDSAMYLCASSLLAGGTGELFFGEGSRLTVL.